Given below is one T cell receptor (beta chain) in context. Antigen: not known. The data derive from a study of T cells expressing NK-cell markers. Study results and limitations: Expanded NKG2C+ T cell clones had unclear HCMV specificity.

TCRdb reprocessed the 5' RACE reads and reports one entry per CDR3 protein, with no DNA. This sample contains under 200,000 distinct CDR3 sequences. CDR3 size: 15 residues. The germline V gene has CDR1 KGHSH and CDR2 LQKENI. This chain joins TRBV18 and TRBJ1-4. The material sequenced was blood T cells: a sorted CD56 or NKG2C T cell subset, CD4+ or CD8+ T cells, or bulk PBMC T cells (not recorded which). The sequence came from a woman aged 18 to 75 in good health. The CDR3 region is CASSPPGATNEKLFF.